This T cell receptor beta chain appears in the sequencing data of a study of blood T cell repertoires in COVID-19. As for the study in general: Sources were T cells, B-cell-depleted T cells, or PBMCs; the material itself was cDNA or gDNA.

TCRdb's copy holds only in-frame clones and misses some; the assay was immunoSEQ multiplex PCR. The sample contains roughly 150,000 clones, around 89% of which appear only once. Sequenced material: peripheral blood. This receptor was taken from a young man with COVID-19, enrolled during active disease.

CDR3 protein: CASSAIAGGREQYF. The CDR3 DNA is TGCGCCAGCAGTGCTATAGCGGGAGGACGCGAGCAGTACTTC. The genes are TRBV10-1 and TRBJ2-7, with 10 positions matching TRBD2. After removal of 4 bases from V and 6 bases from J, the junction contained 6 bases not matched to a gene. The CDR3 sequence is 14 residues long. The germline V gene has CDR1 WNHNN and CDR2 SYGVQD (reference sequence).